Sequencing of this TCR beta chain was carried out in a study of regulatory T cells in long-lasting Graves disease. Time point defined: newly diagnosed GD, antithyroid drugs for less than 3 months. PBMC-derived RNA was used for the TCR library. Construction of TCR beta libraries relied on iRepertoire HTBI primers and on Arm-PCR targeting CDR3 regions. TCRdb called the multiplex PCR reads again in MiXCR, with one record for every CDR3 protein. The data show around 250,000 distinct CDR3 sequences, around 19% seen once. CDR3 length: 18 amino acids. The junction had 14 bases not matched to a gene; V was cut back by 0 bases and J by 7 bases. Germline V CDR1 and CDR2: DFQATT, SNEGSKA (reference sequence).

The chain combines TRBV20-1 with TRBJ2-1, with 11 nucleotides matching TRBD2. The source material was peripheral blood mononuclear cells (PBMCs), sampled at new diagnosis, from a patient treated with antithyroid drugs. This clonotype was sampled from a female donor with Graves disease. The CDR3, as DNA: TGCAGTGCTAGAGATGGGGCGTCTAGCGGGAGGTTTGGGAATGAGCAGTTCTTC. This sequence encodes CSARDGASSGRFGNEQFF.